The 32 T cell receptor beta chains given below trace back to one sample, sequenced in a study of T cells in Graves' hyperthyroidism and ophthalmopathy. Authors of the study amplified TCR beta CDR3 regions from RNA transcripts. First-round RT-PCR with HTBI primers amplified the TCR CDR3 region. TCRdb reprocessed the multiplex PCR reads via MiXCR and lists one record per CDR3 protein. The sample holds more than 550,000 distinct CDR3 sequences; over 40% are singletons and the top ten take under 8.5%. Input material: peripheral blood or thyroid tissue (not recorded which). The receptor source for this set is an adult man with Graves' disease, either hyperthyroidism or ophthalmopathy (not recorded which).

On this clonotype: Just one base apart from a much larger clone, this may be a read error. In DNA form, the CDR3 reads TGTGCCAGCAGCGCCAGGACAGGGGGCGGCGAGACCCGGTACTTC. Its protein is CASSARTGGGETRYF. This chain uses TRBV7-9 with TRBJ2-5; 11 bases line up with TRBD1. Germline V gives CDR1 SEHNR, CDR2 FQNEAQ (reference sequence). The CDR3 covers 15 residues.

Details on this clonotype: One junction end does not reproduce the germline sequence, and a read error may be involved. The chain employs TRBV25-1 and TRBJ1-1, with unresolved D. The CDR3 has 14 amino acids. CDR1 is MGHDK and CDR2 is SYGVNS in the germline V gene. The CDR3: CACSARGIFTEAFF. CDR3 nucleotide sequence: TGTGCCTGCAGTGCCCGAGGGATCTTTACTGAAGCTTTCTTT.

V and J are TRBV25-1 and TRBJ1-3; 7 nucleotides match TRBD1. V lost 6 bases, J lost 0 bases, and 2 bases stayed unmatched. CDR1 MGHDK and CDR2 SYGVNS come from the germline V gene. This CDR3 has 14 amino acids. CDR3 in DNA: TGTGCCAGCAGAGGACAGGACTCTGGAAACACCATATATTTT. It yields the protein CASRGQDSGNTIYF.

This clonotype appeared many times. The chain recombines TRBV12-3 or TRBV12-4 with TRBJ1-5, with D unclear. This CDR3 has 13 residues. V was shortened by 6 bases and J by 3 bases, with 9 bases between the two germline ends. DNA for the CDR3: TGTGCCAGCAGATTGACCCACAATCAGCCCCAGCATTTT. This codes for CASRLTHNQPQHF.

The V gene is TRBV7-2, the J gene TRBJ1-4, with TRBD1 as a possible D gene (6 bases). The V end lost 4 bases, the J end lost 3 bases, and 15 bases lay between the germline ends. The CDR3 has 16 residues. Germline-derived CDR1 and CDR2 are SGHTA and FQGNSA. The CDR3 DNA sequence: TGTGCCAGCAGCTCAGGACAGCCCGCCGCTAATGAAAAACTGTTTTTT. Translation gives CASSSGQPAANEKLFF.

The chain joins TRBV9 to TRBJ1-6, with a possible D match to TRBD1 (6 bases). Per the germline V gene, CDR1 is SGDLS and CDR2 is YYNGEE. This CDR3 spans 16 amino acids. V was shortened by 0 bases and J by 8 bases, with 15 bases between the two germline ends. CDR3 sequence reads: CASSVGGSGGDSPLHF. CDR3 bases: TGTGCCAGCAGCGTAGGGGGGAGTGGGGGCGATTCACCCCTCCACTTT.

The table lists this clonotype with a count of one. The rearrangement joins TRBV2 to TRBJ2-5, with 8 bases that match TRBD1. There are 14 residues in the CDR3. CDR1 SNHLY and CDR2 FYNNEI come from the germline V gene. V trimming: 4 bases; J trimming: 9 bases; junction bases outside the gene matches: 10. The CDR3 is CASSVDRGRQPQYF. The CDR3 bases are TGTGCCAGCAGTGTTGACAGGGGACGCCAGCCCCAGTACTTC.

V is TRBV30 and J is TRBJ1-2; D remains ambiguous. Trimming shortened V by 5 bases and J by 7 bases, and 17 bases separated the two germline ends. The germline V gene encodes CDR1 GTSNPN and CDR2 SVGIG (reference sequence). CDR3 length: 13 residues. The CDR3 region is CAWVLPYDGGYTF. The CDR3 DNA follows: TGTGCCTGGGTCCTCCCCTACGATGGTGGCTACACCTTC.

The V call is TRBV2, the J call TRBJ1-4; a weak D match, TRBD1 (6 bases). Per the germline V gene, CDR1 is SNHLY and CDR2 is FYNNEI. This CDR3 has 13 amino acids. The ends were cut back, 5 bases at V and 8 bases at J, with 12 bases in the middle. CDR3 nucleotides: TGTGCCAGCAGTACACGGACAGTCGAAAAACTGTTTTTT. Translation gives CASSTRTVEKLFF.

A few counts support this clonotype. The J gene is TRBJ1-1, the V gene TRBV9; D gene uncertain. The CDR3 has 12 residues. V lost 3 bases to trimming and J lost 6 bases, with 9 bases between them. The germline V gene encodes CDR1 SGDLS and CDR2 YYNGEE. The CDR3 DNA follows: TGTGCCAGCAGCGCGGGAGACCCTGAAGCTTTCTTT. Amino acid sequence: CASSAGDPEAFF. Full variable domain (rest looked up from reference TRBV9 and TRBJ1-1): DSGVTQTPKHLITATGQRVTLRCSPRSGDLSVYWYQQSLDQGLQFLIQYYNGEERAKGNILERFSAQQFPDLHSELNLSSLELGDSALYFCASSAGDPEAFFGQGTRLTVV.

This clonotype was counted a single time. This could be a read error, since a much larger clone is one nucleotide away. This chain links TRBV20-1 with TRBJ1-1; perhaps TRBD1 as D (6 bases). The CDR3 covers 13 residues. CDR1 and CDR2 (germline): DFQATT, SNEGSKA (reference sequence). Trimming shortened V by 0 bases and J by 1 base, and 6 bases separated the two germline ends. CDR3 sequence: CSAREQGNTEAFF. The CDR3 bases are TGCAGTGCTAGAGAACAGGGGAACACTGAAGCTTTCTTT.

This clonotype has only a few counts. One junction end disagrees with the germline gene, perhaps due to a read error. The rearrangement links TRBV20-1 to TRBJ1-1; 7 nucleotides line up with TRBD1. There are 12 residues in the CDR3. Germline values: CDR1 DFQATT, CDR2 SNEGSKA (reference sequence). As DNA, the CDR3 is TGCAGTGCTAGACTTCCGGGACAGCCTGTAGTCTTT. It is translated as CSARLPGQPVVF.

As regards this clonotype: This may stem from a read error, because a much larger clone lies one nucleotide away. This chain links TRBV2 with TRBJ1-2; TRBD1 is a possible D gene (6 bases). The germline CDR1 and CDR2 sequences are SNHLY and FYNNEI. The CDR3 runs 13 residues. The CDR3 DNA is TGTGCCAGCAGGGACAGCTCTAACTATGGCTGCACCTTC. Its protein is CASRDSSNYGCTF.

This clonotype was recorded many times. CDR3 DNA: TGCAGCGTTGATCACAACCTCTATGGCTACACCTTC. Protein: CSVDHNLYGYTF. The chain uses TRBV29-1 and TRBJ1-2, with D uncertain. This CDR3 comprises 12 residues. Trimming shortened V by 3 bases and J by 4 bases, and 9 bases separated the two germline ends. Germline V lookup: CDR1 SQVTM, CDR2 ANQGSEA.

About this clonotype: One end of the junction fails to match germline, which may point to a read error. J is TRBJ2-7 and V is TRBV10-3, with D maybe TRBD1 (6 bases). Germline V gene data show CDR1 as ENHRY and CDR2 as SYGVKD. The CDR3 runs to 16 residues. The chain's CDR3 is CATSMPAGTSNYEQYF. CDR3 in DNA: TGTGCCACCAGTATGCCGGCCGGGACATCTAACTACGAGCAGTACTTC.

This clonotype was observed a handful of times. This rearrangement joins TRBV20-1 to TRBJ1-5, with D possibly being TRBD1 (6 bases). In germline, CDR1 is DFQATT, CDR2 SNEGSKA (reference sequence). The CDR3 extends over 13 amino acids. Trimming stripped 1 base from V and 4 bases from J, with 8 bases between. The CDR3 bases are TGCAGTGCTAGAGGGACAGCAAATCAGCCCCAGCATTTT. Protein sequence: CSARGTANQPQHF.

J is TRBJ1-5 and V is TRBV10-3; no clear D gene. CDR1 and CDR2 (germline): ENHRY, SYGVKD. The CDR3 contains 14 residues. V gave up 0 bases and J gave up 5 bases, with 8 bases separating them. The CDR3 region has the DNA TGTGCCATCAGTGAGTCAGGGCTGGATCAGCCCCAGCATTTT. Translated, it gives CAISESGLDQPQHF.

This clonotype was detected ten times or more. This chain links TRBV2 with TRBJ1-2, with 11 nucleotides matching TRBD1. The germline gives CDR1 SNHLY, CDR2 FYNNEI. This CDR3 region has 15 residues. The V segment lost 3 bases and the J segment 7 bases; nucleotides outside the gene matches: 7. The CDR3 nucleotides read TGTGCCAGCAGTGACGACGGACAGGGGGCGCCTGGCTACACCTTC. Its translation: CASSDDGQGAPGYTF.

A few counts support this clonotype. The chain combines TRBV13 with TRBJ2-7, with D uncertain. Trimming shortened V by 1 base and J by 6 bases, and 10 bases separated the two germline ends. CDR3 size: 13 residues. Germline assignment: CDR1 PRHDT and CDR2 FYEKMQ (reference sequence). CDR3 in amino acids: CASSLVGLCEQYF. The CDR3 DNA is TGTGCCAGCAGCTTAGTGGGTTTGTGCGAGCAGTACTTC.

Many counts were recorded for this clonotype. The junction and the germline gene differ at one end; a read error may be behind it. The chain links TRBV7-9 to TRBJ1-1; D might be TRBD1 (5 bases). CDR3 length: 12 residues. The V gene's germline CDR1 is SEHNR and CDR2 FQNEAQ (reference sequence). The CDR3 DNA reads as TGCGCCAGCAGCTTGACAGACACTGAAGCTTTCTTT. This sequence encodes CASSLTDTEAFF.

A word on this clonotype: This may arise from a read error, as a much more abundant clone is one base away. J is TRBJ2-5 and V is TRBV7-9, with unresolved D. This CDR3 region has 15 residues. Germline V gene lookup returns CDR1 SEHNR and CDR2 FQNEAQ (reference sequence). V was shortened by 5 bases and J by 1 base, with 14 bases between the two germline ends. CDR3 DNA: TGTGCCAGCAGCCCCCTGACCGACCCCCAAGAGACCCAGTACTTC. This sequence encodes CASSPLTDPQETQYF. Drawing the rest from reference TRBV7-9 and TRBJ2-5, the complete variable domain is DTGVSQNPRHKITKRGQNVTFRCDPISEHNRLYWYRQTLGQGPEFLTYFQNEAQLEKSRLLSDRFSAERPKGSFSTLEIQRTEQGDSAMYLCASSPLTDPQETQYFGPGTRLLVL.

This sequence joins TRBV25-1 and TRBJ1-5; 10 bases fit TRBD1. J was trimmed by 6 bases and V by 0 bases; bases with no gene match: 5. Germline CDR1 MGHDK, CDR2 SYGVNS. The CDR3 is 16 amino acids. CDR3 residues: CASSEYGGTGVQPQHF. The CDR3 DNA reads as TGTGCCAGCAGTGAATATGGGGGGACAGGGGTTCAGCCCCAGCATTTT.

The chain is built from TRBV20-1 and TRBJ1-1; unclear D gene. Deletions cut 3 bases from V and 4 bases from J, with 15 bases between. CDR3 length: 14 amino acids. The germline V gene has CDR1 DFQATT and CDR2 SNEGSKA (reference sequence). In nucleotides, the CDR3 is TGCAGTGCTAGGAAAGAGGGTGGCGCCACTGAAGCTTTCTTT. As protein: CSARKEGGATEAFF.

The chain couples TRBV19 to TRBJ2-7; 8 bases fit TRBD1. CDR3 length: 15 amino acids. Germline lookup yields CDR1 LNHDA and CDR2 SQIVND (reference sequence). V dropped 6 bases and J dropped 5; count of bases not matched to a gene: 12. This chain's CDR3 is CASSLYPGQGNEQYF. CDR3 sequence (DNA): TGTGCCAGTAGCCTATACCCCGGACAGGGAAACGAGCAGTACTTC.

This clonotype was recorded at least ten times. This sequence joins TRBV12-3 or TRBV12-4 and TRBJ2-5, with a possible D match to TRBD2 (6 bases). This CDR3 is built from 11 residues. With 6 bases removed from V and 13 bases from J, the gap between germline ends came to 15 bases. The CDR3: CASSLSGTVYF. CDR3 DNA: TGTGCCAGCAGCCTTTCCGGGACTGTGTACTTC.

The CDR3 DNA sequence: TGTGCCAGCAGCTTAGAAGGAGTTCTGGGAGAGCCTGAAGCTTTCTTT. This gives the protein CASSLEGVLGEPEAFF. This chain uses TRBV7-2 with TRBJ1-1, with no clear D. CDR1 is SGHTA, CDR2 FQGNSA, per germline. The CDR3 is made up of 16 amino acids. Trimming pared 1 base from V and 6 bases from J, leaving 18 bases between.

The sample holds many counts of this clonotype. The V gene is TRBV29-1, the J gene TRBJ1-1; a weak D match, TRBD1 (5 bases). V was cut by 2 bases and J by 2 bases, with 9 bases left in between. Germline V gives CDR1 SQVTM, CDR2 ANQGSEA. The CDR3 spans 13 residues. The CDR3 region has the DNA TGCAGCGTTGAAAAGGGGCCAAACACTGAAGCTTTCTTT. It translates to CSVEKGPNTEAFF.

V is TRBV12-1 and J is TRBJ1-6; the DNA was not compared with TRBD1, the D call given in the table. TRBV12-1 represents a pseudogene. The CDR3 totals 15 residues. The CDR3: CASSFETGWNSPLHF. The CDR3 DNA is TGTGCCAGCAGCTTTGAGACAGGGTGGAATTCACCCCTCCACTTT.

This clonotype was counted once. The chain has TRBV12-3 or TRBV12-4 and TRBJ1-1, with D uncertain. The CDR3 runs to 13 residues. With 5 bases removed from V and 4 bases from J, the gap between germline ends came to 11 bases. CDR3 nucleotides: TGTGCCAGCAGTCTCAGCCTGACCACTGAAGCTTTCTTT. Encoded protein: CASSLSLTTEAFF.

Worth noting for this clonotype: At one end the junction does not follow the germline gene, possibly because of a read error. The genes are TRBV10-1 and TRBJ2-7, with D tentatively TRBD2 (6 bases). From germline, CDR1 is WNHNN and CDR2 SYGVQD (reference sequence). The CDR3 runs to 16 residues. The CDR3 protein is CASTLGRVLGGYEQYF. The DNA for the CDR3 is TGTGCCAGCACCCTCGGCAGGGTCTTGGGAGGCTACGAGCAGTACTTC.

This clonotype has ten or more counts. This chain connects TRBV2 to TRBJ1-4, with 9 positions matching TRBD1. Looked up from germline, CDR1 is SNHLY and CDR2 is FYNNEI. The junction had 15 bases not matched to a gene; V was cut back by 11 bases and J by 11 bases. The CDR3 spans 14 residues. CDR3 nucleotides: TGTGCCGGAATGATGGACAGGGGCGTGGAGAAACTGTTTTTT. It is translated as CAGMMDRGVEKLFF.

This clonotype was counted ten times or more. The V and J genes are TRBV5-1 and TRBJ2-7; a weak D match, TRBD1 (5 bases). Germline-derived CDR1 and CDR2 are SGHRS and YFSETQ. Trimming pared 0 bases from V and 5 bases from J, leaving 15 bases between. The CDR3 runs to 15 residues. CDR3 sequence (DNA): TGCGCCAGCAGCTTGGTGGCAGGGTCGATGAACGAGCAGTACTTC. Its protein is CASSLVAGSMNEQYF.